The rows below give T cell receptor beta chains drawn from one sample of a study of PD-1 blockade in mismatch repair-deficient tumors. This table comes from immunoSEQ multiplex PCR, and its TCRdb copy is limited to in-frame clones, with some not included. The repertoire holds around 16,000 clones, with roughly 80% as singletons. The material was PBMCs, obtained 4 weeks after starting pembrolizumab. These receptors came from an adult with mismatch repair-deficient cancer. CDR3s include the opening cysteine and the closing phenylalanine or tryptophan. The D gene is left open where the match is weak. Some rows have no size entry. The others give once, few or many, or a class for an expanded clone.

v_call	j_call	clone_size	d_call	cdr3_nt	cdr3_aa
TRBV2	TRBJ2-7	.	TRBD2	TGTGCCAGCAGTGTCACAGCGGGAACTCGATACGAGCAGTACTTC	CASSVTAGTRYEQYF
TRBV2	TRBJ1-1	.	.	TGTGCCAGCATCACAGGACATAAGAACACTGAAGCTTTCTTT	CASITGHKNTEAFF
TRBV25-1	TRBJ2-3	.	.	TGTGCCAGCAGTTCCCAGGGTGGCTCTAGCACAGATACGCAGTATTTT	CASSSQGGSSTDTQYF
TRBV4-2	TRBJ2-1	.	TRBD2	TGTGCCAGCAGCGGACTAGTTTCCTACAATGAGCAGTTCTTC	CASSGLVSYNEQFF
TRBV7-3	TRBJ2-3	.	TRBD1	TGTGCCAGCAGCTCTACTCCGGGACAGGGGGCGGCAGATACGCAGTATTTT	CASSSTPGQGAADTQYF
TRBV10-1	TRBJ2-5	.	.	TGCGCCAGCAGTGAGTCGATTTGGGGAGAGCAGTACTTC	CASSESIWGEQYF
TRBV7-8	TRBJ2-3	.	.	TGTGCCAGCAGCTTAGACCGGGATACGCAGTATTTT	CASSLDRDTQYF
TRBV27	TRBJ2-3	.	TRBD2	TGTGCCAGCAGCCCCCCGGGACTAGCGGGAGGGAAGGATACGCAGTATTTT	CASSPPGLAGGKDTQYF
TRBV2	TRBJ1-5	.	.	TGTGCCAGCAGTGAGGGAGGGGCTTACAATCAGCCCCAGCATTTT	CASSEGGAYNQPQHF
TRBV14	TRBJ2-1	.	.	TGTGCCAGCAGCCAAGATTCCGGCAGGTTGTTCAATGAGCAGTTCTTC	CASSQDSGRLFNEQFF
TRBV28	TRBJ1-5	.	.	TGTGCCAGCAGTACGACAGACAGGCTAAATCAGCCCCAGCATTTT	CASSTTDRLNQPQHF
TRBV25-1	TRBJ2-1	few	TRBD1	TGTGCCAGCAGGGCCACAGGGGTGGACGACAATGAGCAGTTCTTC	CASRATGVDDNEQFF
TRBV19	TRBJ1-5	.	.	TGTGCCAGTAGTATATATCCTCCTCACTCGTTGGGGGCATGGCAGCCCCAGCATTTT	CASSIYPPHSLGAWQPQHF
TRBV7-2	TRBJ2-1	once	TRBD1	TGTGCCAGCAGCTCGACAGGGGGCGTCTACAATGAGCAGTTCTTC	CASSSTGGVYNEQFF
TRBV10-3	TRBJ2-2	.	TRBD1	TGTGCCATCCGGCCCGGACAGGGCGGTGGGTCCGGGGAGCTGTTTTTT	CAIRPGQGGGSGELFF
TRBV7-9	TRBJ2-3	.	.	TGTGCCAGCAGCCCTGTCACAGATACGCAGTATTTT	CASSPVTDTQYF
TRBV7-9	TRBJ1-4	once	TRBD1	TGTGCCAGCAGCTTGACAGGGGTCGAAAAACTGTTTTTT	CASSLTGVEKLFF
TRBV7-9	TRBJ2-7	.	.	TGTGCCAGCAGCCGAACTAGGGAGTACGAGCAGTACTTC	CASSRTREYEQYF
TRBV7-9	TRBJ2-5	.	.	TGTGCCAGCAGCCTACTTTTAGCAGGGCAAGAGACCCAGTACTTC	CASSLLLAGQETQYF
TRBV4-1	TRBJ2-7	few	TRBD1	TGCGCCAGCAGCCTTCCATACAGGGGTGGCGAGCAGTACTTC	CASSLPYRGGEQYF
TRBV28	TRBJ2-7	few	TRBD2	TGTGCCAGCAGCCCCCTGGGGACTAGCGGTTTTCCCCTCTACGAGCAGTACTTC	CASSPLGTSGFPLYEQYF
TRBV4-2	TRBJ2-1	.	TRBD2	TGTGCCAGCAGCCAAGTTGGTGGGACCAGCGGGAGCGATGAGCAGTTCTTC	CASSQVGGTSGSDEQFF
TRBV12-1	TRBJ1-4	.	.	TGTGCCAGCAGCGTACAATTTTCCAATGAAAAACTGTTTTTT	CASSVQFSNEKLFF
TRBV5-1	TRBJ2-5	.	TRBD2	TGCGCCAGCAGCTTGGAGGCTAGCGGGAGTCGGGAGACCCAGTACTTC	CASSLEASGSRETQYF
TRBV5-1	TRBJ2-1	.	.	TGCGCCAGCAGCTTAGAGAGGAACTACAATGAGCAGTTCTTC	CASSLERNYNEQFF
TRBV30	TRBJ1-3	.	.	TGTGCCTGGACCTTGGGCAGCTCTGGAAACACCATATATTTT	CAWTLGSSGNTIYF
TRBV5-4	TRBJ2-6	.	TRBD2	TGTGCCAGCAGAAGAGCGGGGGACTCTGGGGCCAACGTCCTGACTTTC	CASRRAGDSGANVLTF
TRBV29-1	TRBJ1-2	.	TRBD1	TGCAGCGTTGGGACAGGGAGGTATAACTATGGCTACACCTTC	CSVGTGRYNYGYTF
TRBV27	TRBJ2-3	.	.	TGTGCCAGCAGTTATATGGGAGAGACGCAGTATTTT	CASSYMGETQYF
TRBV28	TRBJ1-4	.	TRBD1	TGTGCCAGCAGTACAGGGGGCGTCGGTAATGAAAAACTGTTTTTT	CASSTGGVGNEKLFF
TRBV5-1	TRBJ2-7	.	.	TGCGCCAGCAGCTTGCGGGGGTCGGGGGACGAGCAGTACTTC	CASSLRGSGDEQYF
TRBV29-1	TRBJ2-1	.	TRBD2	TGCAGCGCTACTATAGCGGGAGGCCCGGGCAATGAGCAGTTCTTC	CSATIAGGPGNEQFF
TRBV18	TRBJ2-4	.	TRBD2	TGTGCCAGCTCACCGACTAGCGGTAGTTTAGCCAAAAACATTCAGTACTTC	CASSPTSGSLAKNIQYF
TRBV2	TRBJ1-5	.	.	TGTGCCAGCGCGTCCTATAGCAATCAGCCCCAGCATTTT	CASASYSNQPQHF
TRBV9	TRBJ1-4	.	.	TGTGCCAGCGGGGCAGGGTCTGGCGAAAAACTGTTTTTT	CASGAGSGEKLFF
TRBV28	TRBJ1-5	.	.	TGTGCCAGCAGAATTCATAGCAATCAGCCCCAGCATTTT	CASRIHSNQPQHF
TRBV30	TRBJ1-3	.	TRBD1	TGTGCCTGGTGGTGGGACAGGGGGCATGGAAACACCATATATTTT	CAWWWDRGHGNTIYF
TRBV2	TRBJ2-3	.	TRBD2	TGTGCCAGCAGTGGGGGACTAGCGGCTAGCACAGATACGCAGTATTTT	CASSGGLAASTDTQYF
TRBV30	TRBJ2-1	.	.	TGTGCCTGGAAGTTGGATCGCTGGGGGCTGGGTGAGCAGTTCTTC	CAWKLDRWGLGEQFF
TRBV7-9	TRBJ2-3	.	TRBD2	TGTGCCAGCAGCCCCGGACTAGCGGACGATGATACGCAGTATTTT	CASSPGLADDDTQYF
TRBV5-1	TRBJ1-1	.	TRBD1	TGCGCCAGCAGCTTGGACAGGGGGCAGCCCACTGAAGCTTTCTTT	CASSLDRGQPTEAFF
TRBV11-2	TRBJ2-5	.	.	TGTGCCAGCAGCCGGCGGGGGCTAGCGGTACAAGAGACCCAGTACTTC	CASSRRGLAVQETQYF